In its sample, the clone carrying this T cell receptor beta chain was seen once. As yet, its antigen is unknown. One end of the junction is discordant with germline, which a read error may explain. Next came a second PCR, run for about 6 to 11 cycles, which used a sample-barcoded 5' primer along with a J-beta primer mix. All samples yielded 3 million or more CDR3-containing paired-end reads. MiXCR, run by TCRdb on the 5' RACE reads, gives a single entry per CDR3 protein. The sample has more than 900,000 distinct CDR3 sequences, 20% to 25% seen once. The CDR3 sequence is 15 residues long. Germline CDR1 reads DFQATT; CDR2 reads SNEGSKA (reference sequence). The data were taken from a study of blood T cells in healthy people across ages. General study findings and limits: The unknown donor CMV status may have confounded expanded clonotype changes.

In addition, the sample was reused for a study of T cells of mothers and their children. From that study: Sequencing revealed no T cell clones that were persistent and microchimeric.

What was sequenced was blood. This clonotype was sampled from a girl aged 2 to 9 in good health. The rearrangement links TRBV20-1 to TRBJ2-5, with D possibly being TRBD2 (6 bases). The CDR3 loop is CSASKLGRGKEAQYF. The CDR3 coding sequence is TGCAGTGCTAGTAAATTAGGGCGGGGTAAAGAGGCCCAGTACTTC.